This T cell receptor beta chain was sequenced in a study of shared clonotypes between healthy human individuals. The J segment lost 4 bases and the V segment lost 5 bases, leaving 3 bases of the junction unmatched. The CDR3 is made up of 14 amino acids. Germline CDR1 reads WSHSY; CDR2 reads SAAADI. Positive CCR7 selection of CD45RO-negative cells yielded the naive CD8 cells, and terminally differentiated effector memory CD45RA+ cells were excluded. Study-wide findings and caveats: What limited the represented genetic and exposure-history diversity was the small number of donors.

As concerns this clone: Its antigen is as yet unknown.

This table comes from immunoSEQ multiplex PCR, and its TCRdb copy is limited to in-frame clones, with some not included. The sample holds some 800,000 clones, 92% seen once. This chain connects TRBV10-2 to TRBJ2-1; the match to TRBD2 covers 9 bases. The sample taken for sequencing was naive CD8+ T cells sorted from blood. The TCR sequence derives from a man younger than 45 in good health. The CDR3 DNA sequence: TGCGCCAGCAGTTTTGCGGGAGGGTACAATGAGCAGTTCTTC. As protein: CASSFAGGYNEQFF.